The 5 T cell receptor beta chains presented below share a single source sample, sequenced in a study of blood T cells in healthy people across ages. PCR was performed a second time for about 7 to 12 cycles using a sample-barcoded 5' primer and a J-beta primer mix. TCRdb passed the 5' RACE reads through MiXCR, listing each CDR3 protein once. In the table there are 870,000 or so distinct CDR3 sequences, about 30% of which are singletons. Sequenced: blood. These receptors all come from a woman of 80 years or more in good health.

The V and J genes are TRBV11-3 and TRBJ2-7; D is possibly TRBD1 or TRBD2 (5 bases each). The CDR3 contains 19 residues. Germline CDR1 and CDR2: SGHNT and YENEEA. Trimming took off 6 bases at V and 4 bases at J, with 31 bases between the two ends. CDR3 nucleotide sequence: TGTGCCAGCAGTCTCTTGGAAGGACCGGGGCCCCCTAAAAAATACGAGCAGTACTTC. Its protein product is CASSLLEGPGPPKKYEQYF.

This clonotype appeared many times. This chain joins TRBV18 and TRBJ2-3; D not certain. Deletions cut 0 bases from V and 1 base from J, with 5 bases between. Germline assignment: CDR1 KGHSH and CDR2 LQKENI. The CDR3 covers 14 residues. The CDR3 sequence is CASSPPSRTDTQYF. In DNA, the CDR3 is TGTGCCAGCTCACCACCGTCACGCACAGATACGCAGTATTTT.

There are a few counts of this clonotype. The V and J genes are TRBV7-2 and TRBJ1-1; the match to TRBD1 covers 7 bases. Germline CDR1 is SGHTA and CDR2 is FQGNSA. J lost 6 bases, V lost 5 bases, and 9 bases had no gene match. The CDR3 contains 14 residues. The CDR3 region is CASSRQGSWAEAFF. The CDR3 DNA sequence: TGTGCCAGCAGCCGACAGGGTTCTTGGGCTGAAGCTTTCTTT.

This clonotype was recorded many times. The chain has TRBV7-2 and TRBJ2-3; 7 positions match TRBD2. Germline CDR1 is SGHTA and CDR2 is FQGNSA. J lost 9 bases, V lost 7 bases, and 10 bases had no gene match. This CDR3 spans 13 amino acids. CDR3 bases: TGTGCCAGCACCGCTAGCGGCAGAGACACGCAGTATTTT. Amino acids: CASTASGRDTQYF.

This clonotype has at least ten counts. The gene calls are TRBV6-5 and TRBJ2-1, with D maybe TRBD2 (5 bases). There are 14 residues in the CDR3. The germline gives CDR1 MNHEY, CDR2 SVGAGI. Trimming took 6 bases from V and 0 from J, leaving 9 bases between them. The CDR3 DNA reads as TGTGCCAGCAGACGGGGTCGCTCCTACAATGAGCAGTTCTTC. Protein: CASRRGRSYNEQFF.